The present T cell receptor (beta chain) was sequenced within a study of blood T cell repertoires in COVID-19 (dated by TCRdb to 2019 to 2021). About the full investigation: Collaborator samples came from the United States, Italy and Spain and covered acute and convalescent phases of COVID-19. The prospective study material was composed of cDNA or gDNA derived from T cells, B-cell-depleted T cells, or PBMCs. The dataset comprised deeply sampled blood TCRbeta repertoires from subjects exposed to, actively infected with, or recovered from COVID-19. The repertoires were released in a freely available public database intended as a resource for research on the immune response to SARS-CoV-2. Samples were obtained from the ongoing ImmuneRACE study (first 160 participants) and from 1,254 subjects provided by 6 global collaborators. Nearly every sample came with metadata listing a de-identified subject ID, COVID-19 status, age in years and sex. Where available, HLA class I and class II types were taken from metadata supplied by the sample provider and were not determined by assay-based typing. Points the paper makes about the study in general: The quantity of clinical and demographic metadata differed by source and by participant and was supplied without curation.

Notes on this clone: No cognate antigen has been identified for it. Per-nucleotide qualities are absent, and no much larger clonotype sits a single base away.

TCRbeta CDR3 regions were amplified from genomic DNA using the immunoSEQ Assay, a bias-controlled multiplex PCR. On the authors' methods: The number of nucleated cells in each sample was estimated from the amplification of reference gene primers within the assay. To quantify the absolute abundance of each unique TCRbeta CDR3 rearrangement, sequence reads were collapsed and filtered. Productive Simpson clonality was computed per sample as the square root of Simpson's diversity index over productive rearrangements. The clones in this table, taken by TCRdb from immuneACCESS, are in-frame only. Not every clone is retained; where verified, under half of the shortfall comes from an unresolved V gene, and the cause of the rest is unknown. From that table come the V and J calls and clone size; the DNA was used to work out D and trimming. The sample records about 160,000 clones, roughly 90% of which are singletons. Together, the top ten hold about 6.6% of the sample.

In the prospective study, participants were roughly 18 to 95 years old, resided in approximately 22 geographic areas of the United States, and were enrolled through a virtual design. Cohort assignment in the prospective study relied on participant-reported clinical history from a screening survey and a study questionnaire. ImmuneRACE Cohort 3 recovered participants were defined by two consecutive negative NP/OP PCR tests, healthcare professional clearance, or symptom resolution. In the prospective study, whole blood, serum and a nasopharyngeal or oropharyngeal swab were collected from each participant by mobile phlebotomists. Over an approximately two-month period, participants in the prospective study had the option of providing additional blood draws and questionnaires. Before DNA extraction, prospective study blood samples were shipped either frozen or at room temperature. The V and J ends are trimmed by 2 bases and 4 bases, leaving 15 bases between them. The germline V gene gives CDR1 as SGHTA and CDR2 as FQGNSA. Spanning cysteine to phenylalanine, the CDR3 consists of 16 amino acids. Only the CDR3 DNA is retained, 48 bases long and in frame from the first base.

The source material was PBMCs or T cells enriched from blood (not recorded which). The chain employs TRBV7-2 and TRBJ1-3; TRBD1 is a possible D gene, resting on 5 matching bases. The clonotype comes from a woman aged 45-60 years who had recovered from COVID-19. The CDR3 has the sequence CASSLRTSGVGNTIYF. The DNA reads TGTGCCAGCAGCTTACGCACCTCGGGGGTCGGAAACACCATATATTTT.